The 17 T cell receptor beta chains below all came from one sample that was sequenced in a study of T cell responses to AZD1222 COVID-19 vaccine. Profiled with immunoSEQ multiplex PCR; TCRdb holds only in-frame clones, not every one. The table records 100,000 to 150,000 clones, just over 85% of them present only once. Source: peripheral blood, taken 28 days after the second AZD1222 dose. The receptors were sampled from an adult who received the AZD1222 COVID-19 vaccine.

V is TRBV20-1 and J is TRBJ1-2, with a possible D match to TRBD1 (6 bases). The CDR3 sequence is 14 residues long. CDR1 and CDR2 (germline): DFQATT, SNEGSKA (reference sequence). Deletions cut 3 bases from V and 2 bases from J, with 13 bases between. The CDR3: CSASSTGRNYGYTF. CDR3 in DNA: TGCAGTGCTAGTAGCACAGGGAGGAACTATGGCTACACCTTC.

The chain couples TRBV7-3 to TRBJ2-1, with 10 nucleotides matching TRBD2. CDR1 is SGHTA and CDR2 is FQGTGA in the germline V gene. This CDR3 has 16 residues. The V and J ends lost 6 bases and 8 bases, in that order; junction bases with no gene match: 13. The CDR3 bases are TGTGCCAGCAGTCTTAGCGGGGGGAGGAATTTGGATGAGCAGTTCTTC. Translating it yields CASSLSGGRNLDEQFF.

The CDR3 coding sequence is TGTGCCAGCAGCGAGACTAGCGGGAAGCAGACCCAGTACTTC. Translating it yields CASSETSGKQTQYF. The rearrangement links TRBV16 to TRBJ2-5; TRBD2 agrees at 11 bases. J gave up 6 bases and V 5 bases, and 5 bases lay outside the gene matches. This CDR3 contains 14 residues. Germline CDR1 is KGHSY and CDR2 is FQNENV.

The chain employs TRBV6-2 or TRBV6-3 and TRBJ2-5; D is unclear. Germline CDR1 reads MNHEY; CDR2 reads SVGEGT. The CDR3 consists of 12 residues. Trimming removed 2 bases at V and 7 bases at J, with 8 bases between. In DNA form, the CDR3 reads TGTGCCAGCAGTTACCAGCATGGGACCCAGTACTTC. This codes for CASSYQHGTQYF.

The genes are TRBV9 and TRBJ2-3; TRBD2 aligns across 8 bases. This CDR3 contains 16 residues. The trim removed 0 bases at V and 3 bases at J, leaving 6 bases unmatched. Germline V gene data show CDR1 as SGDLS and CDR2 as YYNGEE. CDR3 in DNA: TGTGCCAGCAGCGTAGCGGGGGGGCGTTTTACAGATACGCAGTATTTT. Its translation is CASSVAGGRFTDTQYF.

The chain couples TRBV7-9 to TRBJ1-1; D possibly corresponds to TRBD1 (5 bases). The CDR3 runs to 15 residues. V was trimmed by 4 bases and J by 0 bases, leaving 12 bases between them. CDR1 is SEHNR and CDR2 is FQNEAQ in the germline V gene (reference sequence). In DNA form, the CDR3 reads TGTGCCAGCAGCTCCCCCGAGACAGTGAACACTGAAGCTTTCTTT. Residues: CASSSPETVNTEAFF.

The chain joins TRBV7-9 to TRBJ2-6; TRBD2 agrees at 7 bases. Looked up from germline, CDR1 is SEHNR and CDR2 is FQNEAQ (reference sequence). Trimming at V came to 3 bases and at J to 1 base, leaving 3 bases not matched to a gene. CDR3 length: 16 residues. The CDR3 here is CASSLAGESGANVLTF. CDR3 nucleotides: TGTGCCAGCAGCTTGGCGGGAGAGTCTGGGGCCAACGTCCTGACTTTC.

V is TRBV10-3 and J is TRBJ2-7, with 7 bases matching TRBD1. Germline trimming cut 5 bases from V and 2 bases from J; bases unmatched to any gene: 6. There are 14 residues in the CDR3. From germline, CDR1 is ENHRY and CDR2 SYGVKD. CDR3: CAISRTGTTYEQYF. DNA for the CDR3: TGTGCCATCAGTAGGACAGGAACAACCTACGAGCAGTACTTC.

The sample holds one count of this clone. The V gene is TRBV6-5, the J gene TRBJ2-1, with 7 bases lining up with TRBD1. The CDR3 is made up of 14 amino acids. Losses at the gene ends were 4 bases for V and 6 bases for J; bases not matched to a gene: 6. CDR1 is MNHEY and CDR2 is SVGAGI in the germline V gene. The CDR3 coding sequence is TGTGCCAGCAGTTCGACAGGGCCCCTCAATGAGCAGTTCTTC. It specifies CASSSTGPLNEQFF.

V and J are TRBV9 and TRBJ2-3, with 8 bases fitting TRBD2. Per germline, CDR1 SGDLS and CDR2 YYNGEE. The junction had 5 bases not matched to a gene; V was cut back by 3 bases and J by 2 bases. The CDR3 is 15 residues long. The CDR3, as DNA: TGTGCCAGCAGCGCACGGGGGGGTCTCACAGATACGCAGTATTTT. Translating gives CASSARGGLTDTQYF.

The V gene is TRBV2, the J gene TRBJ2-7; 8 bases align to TRBD2. Trimming cost V 10 bases and J 5 bases; bases outside gene matches: 10. CDR1 and CDR2 (germline): SNHLY, FYNNEI. The CDR3 loop spans 13 amino acids. This chain's CDR3 is CAMSSSGGNEQYF. Here the CDR3 DNA reads TGTGCCATGTCCTCTTCGGGGGGGAACGAGCAGTACTTC.

The V call is TRBV7-3, the J call TRBJ1-6; D remains ambiguous. The CDR3 is 16 amino acids. The germline gives CDR1 SGHTA, CDR2 FQGTGA. Trimming shortened V by 5 bases and J by 4 bases, and 15 bases separated the two germline ends. The CDR3 DNA is TGTGCCAGCAGCCTCTACTCCAGAGGGTATAATTCACCCCTCCACTTT. This codes for CASSLYSRGYNSPLHF.

A single count supports this clone. The chain links TRBV7-9 to TRBJ2-7; 7 bases fit TRBD1. The CDR3 has 13 residues. The V gene end was trimmed by 7 bases and the J gene end by 2 bases; junction bases not matched to a gene: 5. Germline lookup yields CDR1 SEHNR and CDR2 FQNEAQ (reference sequence). The CDR3 DNA reads TGTGCCAGCAACTCCGACAGGGCCTACGAGCAGTACTTC. As protein: CASNSDRAYEQYF.

The chain recombines TRBV5-5 with TRBJ2-5; perhaps TRBD1 as D (5 bases). The CDR3 consists of 14 residues. The ends were cut back, 0 bases at V and 5 bases at J, with 11 bases in the middle. CDR1 is SGHKS, CDR2 YYEKEE, per germline (reference sequence). CDR3 nucleotide sequence: TGTGCCAGCAGCTTGGCAGGGTTTGGGGAGACCCAGTACTTC. Translation: CASSLAGFGETQYF.

The gene calls are TRBV5-1 and TRBJ2-5; TRBD2 agrees at 13 bases. Germline lookup yields CDR1 SGHRS and CDR2 YFSETQ. The CDR3 is made up of 15 amino acids. V lost 0 bases and J lost 4; bases outside the gene matches: 0. The CDR3 loop is CASSLGTSGGETQYF. CDR3 nucleotides: TGCGCCAGCAGCTTGGGGACTAGCGGGGGAGAGACCCAGTACTTC.

V is TRBV6-5 and J is TRBJ2-2; 8 bases are shared with TRBD1. Trimming at V came to 6 bases and at J to 0 bases, leaving 3 bases not matched to a gene. Germline lookup yields CDR1 MNHEY and CDR2 SVGAGI. CDR3 length: 15 amino acids. CDR3 sequence: CASSRTGTNTGELFF. As DNA, the CDR3 is TGTGCCAGCAGCCGGACAGGGACGAACACCGGGGAGCTGTTTTTT.

The chain is built from TRBV3-1 (or the pseudogene TRBV3-2) and TRBJ1-3, with 7 bases fitting TRBD1. This CDR3 is 17 amino acids long. Germline values: CDR1 LGHDT, CDR2 YNNKEL (reference sequence). With 3 bases clipped from V and 2 bases from J, the junction kept 10 bases outside the gene matches. CDR3 sequence reads: CASSQIAGGPPGNTIYF. CDR3 sequence (DNA): TGTGCCAGCAGCCAGATAGCAGGGGGTCCACCTGGAAACACCATATATTTT.